These 30 T cell receptor beta chains were sequenced from one sample in a study of blood T cells in healthy people across ages. Sample-barcoded 5' priming and a J-beta primer mix drove a second PCR of 7 to 11 cycles. TCRdb re-called the 5' RACE reads with MiXCR, one entry per CDR3 protein. The sample holds hundreds of thousands of distinct CDR3 sequences; 45% to 70% are singletons and the top ten take approximately 24%. Sequenced sample: blood. The receptors derive from a man aged 40-50 years in good health.

The chain employs TRBV6-2 or TRBV6-3 and TRBJ2-7, with D unclear. CDR3 length: 12 amino acids. Germline V CDR1 and CDR2: MNHEY, SVGEGT. V was cut by 6 bases and J by 3 bases, with 9 bases left in between. The CDR3 DNA sequence: TGTGCCAGCAGCACCAACGACTACGAGCAGTACTTC. This gives the protein CASSTNDYEQYF.

This chain uses TRBV5-5 with TRBJ2-5; the D gene is possibly TRBD1 (6 bases). Trimming removed 6 bases from V and 11 bases from J, with 20 bases in between. The CDR3 is 13 residues long. From germline, CDR1 is SGHKS and CDR2 YYEKEE (reference sequence). The CDR3 loop reads CASTGQPAWEQYF. The CDR3 nucleotides are TGTGCCAGCACCGGACAGCCTGCATGGGAGCAGTACTTC.

This clonotype was picked up a small number of times. The chain carries TRBV29-1 and TRBJ2-1, with D possibly TRBD1 on 6 matching bases. CDR3 size: 15 residues. Germline-derived CDR1 and CDR2 are SQVTM and ANQGSEA. Trimming left V 3 bases short and J 0 bases short, with 12 bases between. CDR3 in amino acids: CSVEGQGSSYNEQFF. The CDR3 coding sequence is TGCAGCGTTGAGGGTCAGGGGAGCTCCTACAATGAGCAGTTCTTC.

The V call is TRBV7-8, the J call TRBJ2-1; 7 nucleotides match TRBD1. With V trimmed by 5 bases and J by 4 bases, 14 bases remained unmatched. This CDR3 is 17 amino acids long. Per the germline V gene, CDR1 is SGHVS and CDR2 is FQNEAQ. CDR3 region: CASSGKTGPNSYNEQFF. The CDR3 coding sequence is TGTGCCAGCAGCGGAAAGACAGGGCCAAATAGTTACAATGAGCAGTTCTTC.

V usage is TRBV24-1 and J usage is TRBJ2-4; 12 bases are shared with TRBD2. Trimming cost V 4 bases and J 2 bases; bases outside gene matches: 11. Germline values: CDR1 KGHDR, CDR2 SFDVKD. The CDR3 has 19 residues. CDR3 in amino acids: CATSEVTSGRGGTKNIQYF. The CDR3 DNA follows: TGTGCCACCAGTGAGGTGACTAGCGGGAGAGGGGGAACCAAAAACATTCAGTACTTC.

The chain combines TRBV28 with TRBJ2-3; D may correspond to TRBD1 or TRBD2 (5 bases each). CDR3 length equals 16 residues. Trimming removed 4 bases at V and 1 base at J, with 15 bases between. The V gene's germline CDR1 is MDHEN and CDR2 SYDVKM. The CDR3 region has the DNA TGTGCCAGCAGTTCACCCCGGGACGTTCGCACAGATACGCAGTATTTT. As protein: CASSSPRDVRTDTQYF.

This chain joins TRBV9 and TRBJ1-2; D is ambiguous. Trimming removed 3 bases from V and 2 bases from J, with 14 bases in between. Looked up from germline, CDR1 is SGDLS and CDR2 is YYNGEE. The CDR3 contains 15 residues. The CDR3 sequence is CASSGNPNLNYGYTF. DNA of the CDR3: TGTGCCAGCAGCGGTAATCCAAATCTAAACTATGGCTACACCTTC.

The chain combines TRBV25-1 with TRBJ2-4, with D possibly being TRBD2 (5 bases). Trimming removed 3 bases from V and 0 bases from J, with 12 bases in between. This CDR3 region has 16 residues. From germline, CDR1 is MGHDK and CDR2 SYGVNS. Here the CDR3 DNA reads TGTGCCAGCAGTGATGAGGGTCAGCCAGCCAAAAACATTCAGTACTTC. Its translation: CASSDEGQPAKNIQYF.

V and J are TRBV25-1 and TRBJ2-3; TRBD2 aligns across 8 bases. Germline CDR1 reads MGHDK; CDR2 reads SYGVNS. V trimming: 3 bases; J trimming: 1 base; junction bases outside the gene matches: 9. This CDR3 comprises 17 residues. The CDR3 coding sequence is TGTGCCAGCAGTGATGCGGGGGGTTCTTCTGGCACAGATACGCAGTATTTT. Translation gives CASSDAGGSSGTDTQYF.

The V gene is TRBV7-9, the J gene TRBJ2-2; D is possibly TRBD2 (5 bases). Germline V gives CDR1 SEHNR, CDR2 FQNEAQ (reference sequence). The CDR3 is 18 residues long. V was trimmed by 1 base and J by 2 bases, leaving 17 bases between them. The CDR3 sequence is CASSLGAGPEVNTGELFF. The CDR3 region has the DNA TGTGCCAGCAGCTTAGGGGCGGGCCCGGAGGTTAACACCGGGGAGCTGTTTTTT. The full variable domain, its missing parts supplied by reference TRBV7-9 and TRBJ2-2, is DTGVSQNPRHKITKRGQNVTFRCDPISEHNRLYWYRQTLGQGPEFLTYFQNEAQLEKSRLLSDRFSAERPKGSFSTLEIQRTEQGDSAMYLCASSLGAGPEVNTGELFFGEGSRLTVL.

By proportion, this clonotype is medium-sized. A much more abundant neighbour one base away suggests this may be a read error. The V gene is TRBV20-1, the J gene TRBJ2-1; the D gene is possibly TRBD2 (6 bases). V was clipped by 6 bases and J by 7 bases, with 16 bases between them. The CDR3 has 13 residues. Germline CDR1 is DFQATT and CDR2 is SNEGSKA (reference sequence). This chain's CDR3 is CSAAHWGENEQFF. The CDR3 DNA reads TGCAGTGCCGCACATTGGGGGGAAAATGAGCAGTTCTTC.

The genes are TRBV10-3 and TRBJ2-5; D gene uncertain. The germline gives CDR1 ENHRY, CDR2 SYGVKD. The length of the CDR3 is 11 residues. V was trimmed by 4 bases and J by 8 bases, leaving 8 bases between them. CDR3 nucleotides: TGTGCCATCAGTGTTGAATTCACCCAGTACTTC. This sequence encodes CAISVEFTQYF.

The V call is TRBV2, the J call TRBJ2-5; D not resolved. From germline, CDR1 is SNHLY and CDR2 FYNNEI. V lost 6 bases, J lost 1 base, and 6 bases lay in between. The CDR3 totals 12 residues. CDR3 amino acids: CASREFQETQYF. CDR3 coding DNA: TGTGCCAGCAGAGAATTCCAAGAGACCCAGTACTTC.

The gene calls are TRBV28 and TRBJ1-1, with 8 bases aligning to TRBD1. Trimming removed 6 bases from V and 2 bases from J; junction bases left unmatched: 11. CDR1 MDHEN and CDR2 SYDVKM come from the germline V gene. The CDR3 runs 16 residues. The CDR3 nucleotides read TGTGCCAGCAGAACTACACCGGGACAGGCCAACACTGAAGCTTTCTTT. It encodes CASRTTPGQANTEAFF.

The rearrangement links TRBV11-3 to TRBJ2-5; possibly TRBD1 or TRBD2 for D (5 bases each). Trimming left V 4 bases short and J 2 bases short, with 14 bases between. CDR3 size: 15 residues. The V gene's germline CDR1 is SGHNT and CDR2 YENEEA. CDR3: CASSSRWDGQETQYF. For the CDR3, the DNA is TGTGCCAGCAGCTCCAGGTGGGACGGTCAAGAGACCCAGTACTTC.

The chain uses TRBV6-5 and TRBJ1-4; 10 nucleotides line up with TRBD1. Trimming at V came to 4 bases and at J to 6 bases, leaving 5 bases not matched to a gene. CDR1 MNHEY and CDR2 SVGAGI come from the germline V gene. The CDR3 loop spans 15 amino acids. The CDR3 sequence: CASSFTGTGDEKLFF. The CDR3, as DNA: TGTGCCAGCAGTTTCACCGGGACAGGGGATGAAAAACTGTTTTTT.

The rearrangement links TRBV20-1 to TRBJ1-5; 7 bases fit TRBD1. Trimming cost V 5 bases and J 4 bases; bases outside gene matches: 11. This CDR3 contains 15 residues. The V gene's germline CDR1 is DFQATT and CDR2 SNEGSKA (reference sequence). The CDR3 loop reads CSAPRRGQRNQPQHF. CDR3 DNA sequence: TGCAGTGCTCCTAGAAGGGGACAGAGAAATCAGCCCCAGCATTTT.

This chain links TRBV7-3 with TRBJ2-7, with unresolved D. Germline CDR1 reads SGHTA; CDR2 reads FQGTGA. V lost 1 base and J lost 10, with 5 bases in between. This CDR3 comprises 10 residues. The CDR3 DNA is TGTGCCAGCAGCTTAAACCCCCAGTACTTC. It encodes CASSLNPQYF.

The rearrangement uses TRBV29-1 and TRBJ2-7, with 7 bases identical to TRBD2. V was clipped by 7 bases and J by 7 bases; unmatched bases: 10. Germline lookup yields CDR1 SQVTM and CDR2 ANQGSEA. The CDR3 extends over 12 amino acids. Here the CDR3 reads CSAQGGYNEQYF. The CDR3 DNA is TGCAGCGCCCAGGGAGGGTACAATGAGCAGTACTTC.

This chain links TRBV6-5 with TRBJ2-3; 7 bases agree with TRBD2. V shed 0 bases and J 1 base; nucleotides not matched to a gene: 7. The CDR3 has 17 amino acids. In germline, CDR1 is MNHEY, CDR2 SVGAGI. The CDR3: CASSYSGAGVGTDTQYF. The CDR3 DNA follows: TGTGCCAGCAGTTACTCTGGGGCGGGAGTTGGCACAGATACGCAGTATTTT.

A few counts support this clonotype. The J gene is TRBJ1-1, the V gene TRBV29-1; TRBD1 agrees at 7 bases. Germline CDR1 is SQVTM and CDR2 is ANQGSEA. The CDR3 spans 12 residues. V lost 4 bases to trimming and J lost 6 bases; unmatched junction nucleotides: 5. The CDR3 sequence is CSVGRQGAEAFF. The CDR3 DNA sequence: TGCAGCGTTGGGCGGCAGGGGGCTGAAGCTTTCTTT.

V usage is TRBV18 and J usage is TRBJ2-3, with D possibly TRBD1 on 6 matching bases. V was pared by 5 bases and J by 9 bases, with 21 bases between. The CDR3 is 15 amino acids. Germline CDR1 KGHSH, CDR2 LQKENI. The CDR3 here is CASSFSGTSSTTQYF. CDR3 coding DNA: TGTGCCAGCTCATTCTCCGGGACATCCTCCACCACGCAGTATTTT.

J is TRBJ2-3 and V is TRBV12-3 or TRBV12-4; tentative D call: TRBD2 (6 bases). Trimming removed 2 bases at V and 2 bases at J, with 20 bases between. CDR3 length: 18 amino acids. This chain's CDR3 is CASSLLGRLRENTDTQYF. CDR3 DNA: TGTGCCAGCAGTTTACTGGGGAGGCTCAGGGAGAACACAGATACGCAGTATTTT.

The CDR3 bases are TGCGCCAGCAGCGGGGTTGGGAGAAGCGGCTACACCTTC. This sequence encodes CASSGVGRSGYTF. The V call is TRBV4-1, the J call TRBJ1-2, with unresolved D. Per the germline V gene, CDR1 is MGHRA and CDR2 is YSYEKL. V shed 5 bases and J shed 8 bases, with 15 bases lying between them. This CDR3 region has 13 residues.

Comment on this clonotype: It may be a read error: a sequence one base away is much more abundant. The chain carries TRBV4-2 and TRBJ2-7; TRBD1 matches 12 bases. This CDR3 comprises 17 residues. CDR1 and CDR2 (germline): LGHNA, YNFKEQ. Unmatched junction bases numbered 13, after V lost 0 bases and J lost 10 bases. CDR3 nucleotides: TGTGCCAGCAGCCAAGAATCCCTGGGACAGGGGGCGGTCACTCAGTACTTC. Its translation: CASSQESLGQGAVTQYF.

This chain uses TRBV28 with TRBJ2-5, with TRBD1 matching over 7 bases. The V gene end was trimmed by 4 bases and the J gene end by 4 bases; junction bases not matched to a gene: 6. The CDR3 has 14 residues. Looked up from germline, CDR1 is MDHEN and CDR2 is SYDVKM. CDR3 DNA sequence: TGTGCCAGCAGTTCGGGACAGAGGGCAGAGACCCAGTACTTC. Its translation: CASSSGQRAETQYF.

This chain connects TRBV27 to TRBJ2-1, with TRBD1 matching 7 bases. J lost 8 bases, V lost 5 bases, and 15 bases had no gene match. Germline V lookup: CDR1 MNHEY, CDR2 SMNVEV (reference sequence). The CDR3 sequence is 16 residues long. CDR3 residues: CASSATNANRGDEQFF. CDR3 nucleotide sequence: TGTGCCAGCAGTGCCACAAACGCAAACAGGGGCGATGAGCAGTTCTTC.

The V call is TRBV10-3, the J call TRBJ2-7; D perhaps matches TRBD1 (6 bases). The germline gives CDR1 ENHRY, CDR2 SYGVKD. Trimming removed 4 bases at V and 0 bases at J, with 10 bases between. The CDR3 sequence is 14 residues long. The CDR3, as DNA: TGTGCCATCAGTGGGACAGCAAGCTCCTACGAGCAGTACTTC. Residues: CAISGTASSYEQYF.

This chain uses TRBV5-1 with TRBJ2-3, with D unclear. Looked up from germline, CDR1 is SGHRS and CDR2 is YFSETQ. V was cut by 4 bases and J by 2 bases, with 14 bases left in between. This CDR3 comprises 15 residues. This CDR3 is CASSKPDDFTDTQYF. The CDR3 DNA reads as TGCGCCAGCAGCAAGCCTGATGACTTCACAGATACGCAGTATTTT.

The table lists this clonotype with many counts. The V call is TRBV27, the J call TRBJ2-7; a weak D match, TRBD2 (6 bases). Germline lookup yields CDR1 MNHEY and CDR2 SMNVEV (reference sequence). Trimming removed 5 bases from V and 2 bases from J, with 7 bases in between. The CDR3 length is 12 residues. The CDR3 is CASSRGTYEQYF. CDR3 coding DNA: TGTGCCAGCAGTCGGGGGACCTACGAGCAGTACTTC.